This T cell receptor (beta chain) was observed in a study of STAT3 mutations in large granular lymphocyte leukemia. Study-level points and caveats: TCR clonotype switching after therapy occurred in about 30% of the 18 patients. Every T-LGLL patient had at least one immunodominant TCRbeta clonotype.

Generated by immunoSEQ multiplex PCR, the TCRdb table keeps only in-frame clones and is missing some. Seen here are 4,500 to 5,500 clones, roughly 94% observed once, and the top ten hold more than 25%. In this sample, this clone turned up once. What it binds is unknown. This TCR was sampled from a man aged 60-69 years with T-cell large granular lymphocyte leukemia. Some clones in this sample may be carry-over from other donors' samples. The sequencing input was peripheral blood mononuclear cells.

Here the CDR3 DNA reads TGTGCCAGCAGTTTGGGTAGCGGGAGGACAGATACGCAGTATTTT. Translation: CASSLGSGRTDTQYF. The genes are TRBV27 and TRBJ2-3; 10 positions agree with TRBD2. The germline CDR1 and CDR2 sequences are MNHEY and SMNVEV (reference sequence). V lost 3 bases, J lost 3 bases, and 3 bases stayed unmatched. The CDR3 has 15 residues.